The TCR beta chain described here comes from a study of T cells after yellow fever vaccination. General study points: Researchers cautioned that FACS-sorted repertoires could harbor abundant clonotypes contaminating from the bulk population. Just a small share of clonotypes turned up in the CD4 compartment as well as the CD8 compartment.

This clonotype was counted only a few times. What it binds is unknown. The V end was cut by 3 bases, the J end by 4 bases, with 16 bases between. Germline-derived CDR1 and CDR2 are SGHRS and YFSETQ. This CDR3 spans 15 amino acids. The authors made TCR cDNA by 5'RACE template switching, adding a universal primer site and UMIs. Using its own MiXCR run on the 5' RACE reads, TCRdb lists one record per CDR3 protein. The sample lists 450,000 to 600,000 distinct CDR3 sequences; about 14% were seen once. The sequences come from PBMCs, collected on the day of the yellow fever booster vaccination. The sequence was obtained from a man aged 25 to 45 who received the YFV17D yellow fever vaccine. V usage is TRBV5-1 and J usage is TRBJ2-5, with D perhaps TRBD1 or TRBD2 (5 bases each). The CDR3 sequence is CASSSRGQLGETQYF. CDR3 sequence (DNA): TGCGCCAGCAGCTCTAGAGGACAACTAGGAGAGACCCAGTACTTC.